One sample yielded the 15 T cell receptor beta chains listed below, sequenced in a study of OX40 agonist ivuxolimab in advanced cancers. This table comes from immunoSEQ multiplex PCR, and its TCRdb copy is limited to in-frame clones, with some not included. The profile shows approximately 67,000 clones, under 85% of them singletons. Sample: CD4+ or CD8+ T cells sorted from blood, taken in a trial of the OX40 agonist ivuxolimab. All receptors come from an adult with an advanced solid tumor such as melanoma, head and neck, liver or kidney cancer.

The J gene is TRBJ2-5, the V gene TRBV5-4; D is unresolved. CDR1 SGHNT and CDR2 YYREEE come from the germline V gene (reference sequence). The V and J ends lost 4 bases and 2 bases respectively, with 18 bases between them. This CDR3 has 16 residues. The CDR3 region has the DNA TGTGCCAGCAGCCCCCAAGCCGTGCCGTATCAAGAGACCCAGTACTTC. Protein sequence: CASSPQAVPYQETQYF.

The CDR3 here is CASSAGEGYGYTF. For the CDR3, the DNA is TGTGCCAGCAGCGCCGGTGAAGGTTATGGCTACACCTTC. This chain connects TRBV6-5 to TRBJ1-2; D gene uncertain. The CDR3 extends over 13 amino acids. Germline V gene lookup returns CDR1 MNHEY and CDR2 SVGAGI. V lost 6 bases, J lost 5 bases, and 13 bases lay in between.

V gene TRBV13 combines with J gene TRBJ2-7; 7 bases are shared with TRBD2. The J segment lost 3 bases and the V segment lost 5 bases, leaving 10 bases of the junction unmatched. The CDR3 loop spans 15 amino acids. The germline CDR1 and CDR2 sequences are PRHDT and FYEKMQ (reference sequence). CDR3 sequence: CASSPRGLADYEQYF. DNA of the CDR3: TGTGCCAGCAGCCCCCGAGGGCTAGCGGACTACGAGCAGTACTTC.

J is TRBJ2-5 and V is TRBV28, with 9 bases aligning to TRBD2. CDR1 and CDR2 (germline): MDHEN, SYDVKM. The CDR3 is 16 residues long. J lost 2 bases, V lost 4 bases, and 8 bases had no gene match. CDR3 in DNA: TGTGCCAGCAGTTCCCAAAGCGGGAGGACGCAAGAGACCCAGTACTTC. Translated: CASSSQSGRTQETQYF.

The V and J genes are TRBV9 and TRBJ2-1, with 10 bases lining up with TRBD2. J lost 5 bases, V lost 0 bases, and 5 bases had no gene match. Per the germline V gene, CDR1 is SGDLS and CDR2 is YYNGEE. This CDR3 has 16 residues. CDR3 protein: CASSVGLTSGDNEQFF. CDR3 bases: TGTGCCAGCAGCGTAGGTCTCACTAGCGGGGACAATGAGCAGTTCTTC.

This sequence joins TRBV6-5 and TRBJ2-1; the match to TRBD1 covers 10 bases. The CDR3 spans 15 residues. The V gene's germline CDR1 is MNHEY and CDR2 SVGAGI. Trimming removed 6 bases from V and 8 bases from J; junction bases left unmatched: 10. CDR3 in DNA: TGTGCCAGCAGGGAACCGGGACAGGGGACTCATGAGCAGTTCTTC. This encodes CASREPGQGTHEQFF.

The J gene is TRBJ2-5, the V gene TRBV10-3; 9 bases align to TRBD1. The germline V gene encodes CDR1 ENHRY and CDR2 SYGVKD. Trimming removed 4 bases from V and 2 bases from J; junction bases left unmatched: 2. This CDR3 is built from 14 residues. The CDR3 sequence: CAISGDRGQETQYF. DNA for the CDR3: TGTGCCATCAGTGGTGACAGGGGGCAAGAGACCCAGTACTTC.

In nucleotides, the CDR3 is TGTGCCAGTAGTATGAACCAGTACGAGCAGTACTTC. Translating gives CASSMNQYEQYF. The genes are TRBV19 and TRBJ2-7; D not resolved. Deletions cut 3 bases from V and 4 bases from J, with 7 bases between. The CDR3 contains 12 residues. Germline V lookup: CDR1 LNHDA, CDR2 SQIVND (reference sequence).

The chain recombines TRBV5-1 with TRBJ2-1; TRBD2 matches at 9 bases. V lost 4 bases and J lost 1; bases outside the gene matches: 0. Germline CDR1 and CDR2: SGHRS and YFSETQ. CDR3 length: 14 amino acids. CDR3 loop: CASSLAGSYNEQFF. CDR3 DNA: TGCGCCAGCAGCCTAGCGGGATCCTACAATGAGCAGTTCTTC.

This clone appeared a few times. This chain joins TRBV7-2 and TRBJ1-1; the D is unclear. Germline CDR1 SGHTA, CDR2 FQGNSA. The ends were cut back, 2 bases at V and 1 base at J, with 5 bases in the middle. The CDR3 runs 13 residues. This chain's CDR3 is CASSLPTNTEAFF. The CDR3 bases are TGTGCCAGCAGCTTACCCACGAACACTGAAGCTTTCTTT. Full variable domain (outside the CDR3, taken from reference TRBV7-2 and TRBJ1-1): GAGVSQSPSNKVTEKGKDVELRCDPISGHTALYWYRQSLGQGLEFLIYFQGNSAPDKSGLPSDRFSAERTGGSVSTLTIQRTQQEDSAVYLCASSLPTNTEAFFGQGTRLTVV.

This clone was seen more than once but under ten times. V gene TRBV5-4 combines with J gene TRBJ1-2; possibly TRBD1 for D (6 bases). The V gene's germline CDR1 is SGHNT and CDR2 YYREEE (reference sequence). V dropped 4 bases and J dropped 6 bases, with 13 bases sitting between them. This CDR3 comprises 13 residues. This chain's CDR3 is CASSTQGRHGYTF. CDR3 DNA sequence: TGTGCCAGCAGCACACAGGGACGCCATGGCTACACCTTC. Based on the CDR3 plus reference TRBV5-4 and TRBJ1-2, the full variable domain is ETGVTQSPTHLIKTRGQQVTLRCSSQSGHNTVSWYQQALGQGPQFIFQYYREEENGRGNFPPRFSGLQFPNYSSELNVNALELDDSALYLCASSTQGRHGYTFGSGTRLTVV.

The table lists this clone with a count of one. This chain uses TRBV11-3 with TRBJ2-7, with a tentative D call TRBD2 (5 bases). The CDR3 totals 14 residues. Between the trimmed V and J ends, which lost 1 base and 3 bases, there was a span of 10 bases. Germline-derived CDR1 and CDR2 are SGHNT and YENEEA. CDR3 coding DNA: TGTGCCAGCAGCTTAGGCGGAGACTACTACGAGCAGTACTTC. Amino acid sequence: CASSLGGDYYEQYF.

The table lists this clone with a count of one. CDR3 protein: CASSLVGVNTGELFF. As DNA, the CDR3 is TGTGCCAGCAGCTTGGTTGGAGTGAACACCGGGGAGCTGTTTTTT. This chain uses TRBV5-4 with TRBJ2-2, with D uncertain. The germline V and J ends were trimmed by 0 bases and 1 base, with 7 bases remaining between them. This CDR3 contains 15 residues. Germline V gene data show CDR1 as SGHNT and CDR2 as YYREEE (reference sequence). Filled out from reference TRBV5-4 and TRBJ2-2, the complete variable domain reads ETGVTQSPTHLIKTRGQQVTLRCSSQSGHNTVSWYQQALGQGPQFIFQYYREEENGRGNFPPRFSGLQFPNYSSELNVNALELDDSALYLCASSLVGVNTGELFFGEGSRLTVL.

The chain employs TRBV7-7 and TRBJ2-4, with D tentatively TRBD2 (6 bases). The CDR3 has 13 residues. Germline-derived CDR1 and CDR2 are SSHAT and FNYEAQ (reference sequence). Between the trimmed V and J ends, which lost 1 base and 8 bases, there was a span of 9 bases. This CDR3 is CASSLEPGDIQYF. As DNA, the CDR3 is TGTGCCAGCAGCTTAGAGCCGGGGGACATTCAGTACTTC.

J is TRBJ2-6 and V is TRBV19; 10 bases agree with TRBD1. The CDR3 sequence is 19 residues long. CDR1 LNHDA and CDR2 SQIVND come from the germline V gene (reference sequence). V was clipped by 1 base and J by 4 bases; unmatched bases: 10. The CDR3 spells CASSIVRDRGAAGANVLTF. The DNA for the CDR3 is TGTGCCAGTAGTATAGTCCGGGACAGGGGTGCGGCCGGGGCCAACGTCCTGACTTTC. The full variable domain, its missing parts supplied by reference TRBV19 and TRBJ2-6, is DGGITQSPKYLFRKEGQNVTLSCEQNLNHDAMYWYRQDPGQGLRLIYYSQIVNDFQKGDIAEGYSVSREKKESFPLTVTSAQKNPTAFYLCASSIVRDRGAAGANVLTFGAGSRLTVL.